This T cell receptor beta chain was obtained from a study of T cells in Graves' hyperthyroidism and ophthalmopathy. There are many counts of this clonotype. Germline CDR1 MNHEY, CDR2 SMNVEV (reference sequence). The CDR3 sequence is 19 residues long. V dropped 5 bases and J dropped 0; count of bases not matched to a gene: 17. TCR beta CDR3 regions were amplified from RNA. The HTBI primer set served for first-round RT-PCR of the TCR CDR3. Via MiXCR, TCRdb re-called the multiplex PCR reads, giving one row per CDR3 protein. The data contain 250,000 to 350,000 distinct CDR3 sequences, 16% of them singletons.

This clonotype originated in a man aged 25-40 years with Graves' hyperthyroidism. This chain uses TRBV27 with TRBJ2-7; 9 nucleotides agree with TRBD2. Sequencing was performed on blood. The CDR3 DNA reads TGTGCCAGCAGTATACTCTTCCAGCGGGAGGCCTTCAACTCCTACGAGCAGTACTTC. Its protein is CASSILFQREAFNSYEQYF.